The source of this T cell receptor beta chain is a study of identical twins. Trimming took 5 bases from V and 1 from J, leaving 9 bases between them. Per germline, CDR1 SEHNR and CDR2 FQNEAQ (reference sequence). The length of the CDR3 is 13 residues. MiXCR, applied by TCRdb to the 5' RACE reads, yields one record per CDR3 protein. The sample yields approximately 300,000 distinct CDR3 sequences, 9.5% seen once. This clonotype was found many times. These data also formed part of another study, on yellow fever vaccine responses in identical twins.

The clonotype originates from a woman aged 18 to 35 in good health. The J gene is TRBJ2-7, the V gene TRBV7-9; possibly TRBD1 for D (5 bases). The sequenced sample consisted of CD8+ T cells sorted from blood. The CDR3 reads CASSSRDSYEQYF. The CDR3 nucleotides are TGTGCCAGCAGCAGCAGGGATTCCTACGAGCAGTACTTC.